The next 25 T cell receptor beta chains were all read from a single sample in a study of blood T cell repertoires in COVID-19. The data were produced by immunoSEQ multiplex PCR, yet TCRdb's version contains in-frame clones alone and is incomplete. Among about 300,000 clones, about nine tenths were seen once, and the ten largest hold roughly 1.9%. The source material was peripheral blood. These receptors were collected from a woman in her thirties with COVID-19, enrolled during active disease.

The V and J genes are TRBV19 and TRBJ2-1, with D maybe TRBD2 (5 bases). V was cut by 3 bases and J by 7 bases, with 7 bases left in between. Per germline, CDR1 LNHDA and CDR2 SQIVND (reference sequence). CDR3 length: 12 amino acids. The CDR3 loop is CASSMRVNEQFF. The CDR3, as DNA: TGTGCCAGTAGTATGAGGGTAAATGAGCAGTTCTTC.

This clone has only one observation. The chain employs TRBV25-1 and TRBJ1-2; 7 nucleotides match TRBD1. The ends lost 3 bases at V and 0 bases at J; junction bases unmatched: 7. Germline-derived CDR1 and CDR2 are MGHDK and SYGVNS. The CDR3 is 16 amino acids. As DNA, the CDR3 is TGTGCCAGCAGTGATCCGACAGGGACCTCTAACTATGGCTACACCTTC. This gives the protein CASSDPTGTSNYGYTF.

The chain employs TRBV6-2 or TRBV6-3 and TRBJ1-2; tentative D call: TRBD1 (6 bases). V lost 5 bases, J lost 7 bases, and 11 bases lay in between. Germline CDR1 MNHEY, CDR2 SVGEGT. The CDR3 is 12 residues long. The CDR3 loop reads CASSRGQFGYTF. CDR3 nucleotides: TGTGCCAGCAGTCGAGGACAGTTTGGCTACACCTTC.

The rearrangement links TRBV10-3 to TRBJ1-2; 7 nucleotides match TRBD1. This CDR3 comprises 16 residues. Germline CDR1 reads ENHRY; CDR2 reads SYGVKD. With 6 bases clipped from V and 4 bases from J, the junction kept 14 bases outside the gene matches. CDR3 region: CAIRGGQQRNPYGYTF. The CDR3, as DNA: TGTGCCATCAGGGGGGGACAGCAACGCAACCCCTATGGCTACACCTTC.

This clone was detected only a few times. The chain joins TRBV7-6 to TRBJ1-1; D is possibly TRBD1 (5 bases). Germline lookup yields CDR1 SGHVS and CDR2 FNYEAQ. This CDR3 is 16 amino acids long. The ends were cut back, 1 base at V and 7 bases at J, with 19 bases in the middle. The CDR3: CASSLGAGQGGVEAFF. The CDR3, as DNA: TGTGCCAGCAGCTTAGGGGCAGGGCAGGGAGGGGTTGAAGCTTTCTTT.

The V gene is TRBV6-4, the J gene TRBJ2-1; 8 nucleotides agree with TRBD2. J lost 4 bases, V lost 3 bases, and 8 bases had no gene match. The CDR3 covers 16 residues. Germline V gives CDR1 MRHNA, CDR2 SNTAGT. CDR3 residues: CASSEAGGAGYNEQFF. DNA of the CDR3: TGTGCCAGCAGTGAAGCCGGGGGGGCTGGGTACAATGAGCAGTTCTTC.

The chain has TRBV6-1 and TRBJ1-5; 7 bases align to TRBD1. The length of the CDR3 is 16 residues. V lost 0 bases to trimming and J lost 6 bases; unmatched junction nucleotides: 8. The germline V gene has CDR1 MNHNS and CDR2 SASEGT. CDR3 DNA: TGTGCCAGCAGTGAAGCCGTCGACAGGGCAAGTCAGCCCCAGCATTTT. It translates to CASSEAVDRASQPQHF.

This chain connects TRBV19 to TRBJ1-2; no clear D. CDR1 is LNHDA, CDR2 SQIVND, per germline (reference sequence). With 7 bases removed from V and 1 base from J, the gap between germline ends came to 7 bases. The CDR3 consists of 12 residues. The CDR3 is CASNPGNYGYTF. Here the CDR3 DNA reads TGTGCCAGTAATCCGGGTAACTATGGCTACACCTTC. The entire variable domain, with the rest obtained from reference TRBV19 and TRBJ1-2, is as follows: DGGITQSPKYLFRKEGQNVTLSCEQNLNHDAMYWYRQDPGQGLRLIYYSQIVNDFQKGDIAEGYSVSREKKESFPLTVTSAQKNPTAFYLCASNPGNYGYTFGSGTRLTVV.

The rearrangement uses TRBV6-5 and TRBJ2-1; D might be TRBD1 (6 bases). V dropped 6 bases and J dropped 6 bases, with 15 bases sitting between them. The CDR3 totals 14 residues. The germline V gene encodes CDR1 MNHEY and CDR2 SVGAGI. This chain's CDR3 is CASSQQGYGNEQFF. The CDR3 DNA sequence: TGTGCCAGCAGCCAACAGGGCTATGGCAATGAGCAGTTCTTC.

In this sample, this clone turned up once. V is TRBV10-2 and J is TRBJ2-3, with 7 bases matching TRBD2. The CDR3 contains 14 residues. Trimming removed 5 bases from V and 1 base from J; junction bases left unmatched: 3. CDR1 WSHSY and CDR2 SAAADI come from the germline V gene. The CDR3 nucleotides are TGCGCCAGCAGTAGCGGGGCACGCACAGATACGCAGTATTTT. Translating it yields CASSSGARTDTQYF.

This clone turned up a few times. The chain combines TRBV5-1 with TRBJ1-6; D remains unclear. Germline loops: CDR1 SGHRS, CDR2 YFSETQ. The CDR3 sequence is 13 residues long. V lost 4 bases and J 10 bases, leaving 12 bases between the germline ends. CDR3 nucleotides: TGCGCCAGCAGCGTCGGGATAGGGTCACCCCTCCACTTT. Amino acid sequence: CASSVGIGSPLHF.

The genes are TRBV4-2 and TRBJ1-2; D call uncertain. CDR3 length: 14 amino acids. Trimming removed 1 base at V and 1 base at J, with 7 bases between. Germline V CDR1 and CDR2: LGHNA, YNFKEQ. The CDR3 region has the DNA TGTGCCAGCAGCCAAGGAGGAGATAACTATGGCTACACCTTC. The encoded protein is CASSQGGDNYGYTF.

This rearrangement joins TRBV19 to TRBJ1-1; no clear D. This CDR3 has 11 amino acids. V lost 3 bases and J 8 bases, leaving 7 bases between the germline ends. Germline V gene data show CDR1 as LNHDA and CDR2 as SQIVND (reference sequence). The CDR3 region has the DNA TGTGCCAGTAGTATGGGCTTCGAAGCTTTCTTT. Encoded protein: CASSMGFEAFF.

The chain recombines TRBV12-5 with TRBJ2-2; D is possibly TRBD1 (6 bases). The V end lost 2 bases, the J end lost 1 base, and 14 bases lay between the germline ends. Germline CDR1 LGHNT, CDR2 FRNRAP. The CDR3 sequence is 17 residues long. CDR3: CASGLSQGHKNTGELFF. The CDR3, as DNA: TGTGCTAGTGGTTTGTCACAGGGACACAAGAACACCGGGGAGCTGTTTTTT.

CDR3 sequence: CASHHPVRLGNEQFF. The CDR3 nucleotides are TGTGCCAGTCATCATCCAGTCCGTCTCGGGAATGAGCAGTTCTTC. This rearrangement joins TRBV2 to TRBJ2-1; no definite D call. The CDR3 is 15 residues long. V was shortened by 9 bases and J by 7 bases, with 22 bases between the two germline ends. Germline CDR1 is SNHLY and CDR2 is FYNNEI.

The chain combines TRBV6-1 with TRBJ1-6; 8 positions agree with TRBD1. After removal of 4 bases from V and 4 bases from J, the junction contained 15 bases not matched to a gene. Germline V gene data show CDR1 as MNHNS and CDR2 as SASEGT. The CDR3 totals 19 residues. This chain's CDR3 is CASSAQPRTGSAYNSPLHF. The CDR3 region has the DNA TGTGCCAGCAGTGCCCAGCCCCGGACAGGGAGTGCTTATAATTCACCCCTCCACTTT.

The chain recombines TRBV6-5 with TRBJ1-2; TRBD1 matches 11 bases. The CDR3 runs 16 residues. The V segment lost 2 bases and the J segment 4 bases; nucleotides outside the gene matches: 6. Germline V gene data show CDR1 as MNHEY and CDR2 as SVGAGI. CDR3 sequence (DNA): TGTGCCAGCAGTTACCAGCGGACAGGGGGCATCTATGGCTACACCTTC. Residues: CASSYQRTGGIYGYTF.

The chain uses TRBV3-1 (or the pseudogene TRBV3-2) and TRBJ1-2, with TRBD1 matching 7 bases. The trim removed 5 bases at V and 12 bases at J, leaving 9 bases unmatched. Looked up from germline, CDR1 is LGHDT and CDR2 is YNNKEL (reference sequence). This CDR3 is built from 12 residues. The CDR3, as DNA: TGTGCCAGCAGCAGGCTTCAGGGGGGCCACACCTTC. Protein: CASSRLQGGHTF.

The rearrangement uses TRBV3-1 (or the pseudogene TRBV3-2) and TRBJ1-3; D call uncertain. V was pared by 4 bases and J by 6 bases, with 7 bases between. This CDR3 is built from 12 residues. The germline V gene has CDR1 LGHDT and CDR2 YNNKEL (reference sequence). The CDR3 here is CASSLGLNTIYF. In DNA form, the CDR3 reads TGTGCCAGCAGCCTTGGACTAAACACCATATATTTT.

The V call is TRBV7-2, the J call TRBJ2-3; D is perhaps TRBD2 (5 bases). The CDR3 loop spans 16 amino acids. Per germline, CDR1 SGHTA and CDR2 FQGNSA. V lost 1 base to trimming and J lost 6 bases, with 17 bases between them. CDR3 coding DNA: TGTGCCAGCAGCTTAGTCCCAGGACTCCTCTGGGATACGCAGTATTTT. It translates to CASSLVPGLLWDTQYF.

This clone has only one observation. V is TRBV4-3 and J is TRBJ1-2; 12 nucleotides line up with TRBD1. With 3 bases clipped from V and 4 bases from J, the junction kept 12 bases outside the gene matches. Germline CDR1 reads LGHNA; CDR2 reads YSLEER. The CDR3 length is 18 residues. The chain's CDR3 is CASSHLRDRGQVGYGYTF. For the CDR3, the DNA is TGCGCCAGCAGCCACCTCCGGGACAGGGGGCAAGTTGGCTATGGCTACACCTTC.

CDR3 nucleotide sequence: TGTGCCAGCAGCCCAAACTATGATACGCAGTATTTT. It specifies CASSPNYDTQYF. V is TRBV3-1 (or the pseudogene TRBV3-2) and J is TRBJ2-3; D gene ambiguous. V lost 4 bases and J 6 bases, leaving 8 bases between the germline ends. This CDR3 is 12 amino acids long. The germline gives CDR1 LGHDT, CDR2 YNNKEL (reference sequence).

The J gene is TRBJ2-2, the V gene TRBV6-5; possible D gene TRBD1, 5 bases. The length of the CDR3 is 14 residues. The V gene lost 6 bases and the J gene lost 4 bases, with 12 bases spanning the gap. CDR1 and CDR2 (germline): MNHEY, SVGAGI. The CDR3 protein is CASRPPGSTGELFF. The CDR3 DNA is TGTGCCAGCAGGCCTCCAGGGTCCACCGGGGAGCTGTTTTTT.

The V and J genes are TRBV6-5 and TRBJ2-6, with a weak D call TRBD1 (5 bases). The CDR3 sequence is 14 residues long. The germline CDR1 and CDR2 sequences are MNHEY and SVGAGI. V was shortened by 6 bases and J by 5 bases, with 11 bases between the two germline ends. In DNA, the CDR3 is TGTGCCAGCAGGACAGATCTCTGGGCCAACGTCCTGACTTTC. Protein sequence: CASRTDLWANVLTF.

V gene TRBV2 combines with J gene TRBJ2-1; D not certain. The CDR3 loop spans 13 amino acids. Germline V CDR1 and CDR2: SNHLY, FYNNEI. V dropped 7 bases and J dropped 2 bases, with 9 bases sitting between them. CDR3 sequence: CASNAYPYNEQFF. CDR3 in DNA: TGTGCCAGCAACGCCTATCCCTACAATGAGCAGTTCTTC.